Below are 2 T cell receptor beta chains sequenced from a single sample in a study of blood T cell repertoires in COVID-19. Only in-frame clones appear in the TCRdb table, and some are missing; sequencing was by immunoSEQ multiplex PCR. The table lists about 160,000 clones, roughly 84% of them singletons. Specimen: PBMCs or T cells enriched from blood (not recorded which). These receptors all stem from a man aged 55 to 70 who had recovered from COVID-19.

The chain employs TRBV5-6 and TRBJ2-2; 10 positions match TRBD2. The trim removed 4 bases at V and 7 bases at J, leaving 4 bases unmatched. This CDR3 region has 14 residues. Per germline, CDR1 SGHDT and CDR2 YYEEEE. CDR3 in DNA: TGTGCCAGCAGCCTAGCGGGAGTTAACGGGGAGCTGTTTTTT. It translates to CASSLAGVNGELFF.

This clone was picked up one time. The chain uses TRBV27 and TRBJ2-5, with D possibly being TRBD2 (7 bases). Germline V gene data show CDR1 as MNHEY and CDR2 as SMNVEV (reference sequence). Trimming took off 0 bases at V and 2 bases at J, with 10 bases between the two ends. The CDR3 is 15 residues long. The CDR3 bases are TGTGCCAGCAGTTTATCAGGGGGGGAACAAGAGACCCAGTACTTC. This encodes CASSLSGGEQETQYF.